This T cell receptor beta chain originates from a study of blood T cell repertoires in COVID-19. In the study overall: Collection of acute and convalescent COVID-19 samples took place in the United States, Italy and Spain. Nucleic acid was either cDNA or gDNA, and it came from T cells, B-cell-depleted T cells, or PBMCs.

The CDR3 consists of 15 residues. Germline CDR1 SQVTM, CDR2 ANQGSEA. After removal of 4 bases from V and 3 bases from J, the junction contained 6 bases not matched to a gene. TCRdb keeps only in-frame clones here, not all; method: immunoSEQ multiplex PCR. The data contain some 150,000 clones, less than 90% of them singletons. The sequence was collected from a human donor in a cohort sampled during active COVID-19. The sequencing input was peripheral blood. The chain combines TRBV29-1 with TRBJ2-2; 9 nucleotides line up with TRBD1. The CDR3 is CSVGRQGVDTGELFF. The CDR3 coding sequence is TGCAGCGTTGGACGACAGGGGGTTGACACCGGGGAGCTGTTTTTT.